Listed here is a single T cell receptor (beta chain). This sample was taken from a study of T cell responses to AZD1222 COVID-19 vaccine. Clones were read by immunoSEQ multiplex PCR, and TCRdb kept only the in-frame ones, dropping some. The table records 86,000 or so clones, 80% to 95% of them present only once. The TCR sequence derives from an adult who received the AZD1222 COVID-19 vaccine. The sample here was peripheral blood, taken 28 days after the second AZD1222 dose.

The CDR3 sequence is CASSKWTSGILDTQYF. CDR3 bases: TGTGCCAGTAGTAAATGGACTAGCGGGATCTTAGATACGCAGTATTTT. The V call is TRBV19, the J call TRBJ2-3; 12 positions match TRBD2. Per the germline V gene, CDR1 is LNHDA and CDR2 is SQIVND (reference sequence). Trimming cost V 4 bases and J 5 bases; bases outside gene matches: 7. This CDR3 contains 16 residues. Using reference TRBV19 and TRBJ2-3 for the parts outside the CDR3, the full variable domain is DGGITQSPKYLFRKEGQNVTLSCEQNLNHDAMYWYRQDPGQGLRLIYYSQIVNDFQKGDIAEGYSVSREKKESFPLTVTSAQKNPTAFYLCASSKWTSGILDTQYFGPGTRLTVL.